These T cell receptor beta chains were read from a single sample in a study of T cell changes during pregnancy in multiple sclerosis. Sequenced by immunoSEQ multiplex PCR; TCRdb stores in-frame clones only, minus some. The table shows around 40,000 clones, with about 92% occurring only once. Sequencing used CD4+ T cells from peripheral blood mononuclear cells, obtained in the third trimester of pregnancy. The receptors derive from a female donor with multiple sclerosis, enrolled in a pregnancy study. Each CDR3 is given with its conserved first and last residue. A D gene is named only where the DNA matches it firmly. The size field is filled for only some rows; it gives once, few, many or a size class.

CDR3 DNA | CDR3 protein | clone size | V gene | CDR3 length | D gene | J gene
TGTGCCTGGAGCAGCGGGACAGGGGGTCTTAGGAATACGCAGTATTTT | CAWSSGTGGLRNTQYF | NA | TRBV30 | 16 | TRBD1 | TRBJ2-3
TGTGCCAGCAGTTTAAGACTAGGGACAGGGACCGAAAAACTGTTTTTT | CASSLRLGTGTEKLFF | NA | TRBV27 | 16 | TRBD1 | TRBJ1-4
TGTGCCAGCAGTTTAGAGTACCTCGGCGGGGAGCTGTTTTTT | CASSLEYLGGELFF | NA | TRBV27 | 14 | NA | TRBJ2-2
TGTGCCAGCAGCCCCGTTTGGGCGGACAGATACAATGAGCAGTTCTTC | CASSPVWADRYNEQFF | NA | TRBV14 | 16 | NA | TRBJ2-1
TGTGCCAGCAGCGTAATAGGGGGAGCGAACACCGGGGAGCTGTTTTTT | CASSVIGGANTGELFF | NA | TRBV9 | 16 | NA | TRBJ2-2
TGTGCCAGCAGCCAAGATTTTGGGGGGAAGGATACGCAGTATTTT | CASSQDFGGKDTQYF | NA | TRBV4-2 | 15 | NA | TRBJ2-3
TGTGCCAGCAGCTTGTACAGGGGGCGCGGGGCCAACGTCCTGACTTTC | CASSLYRGRGANVLTF | NA | TRBV7-2 | 16 | TRBD1 | TRBJ2-6
TGTGCCAGTAGCCGAAAAGCCGGGACACCGAACACCGGGGAGCTGTTTTTT | CASSRKAGTPNTGELFF | once | TRBV19 | 17 | NA | TRBJ2-2
TGCGCCAGCAGCTTGGACAGGCGTAACACCGGGGAGCTGTTTTTT | CASSLDRRNTGELFF | NA | TRBV5-1 | 15 | NA | TRBJ2-2
TGTGCCAGCTCAGATGGGCAGGATTATGGCTACACCTTC | CASSDGQDYGYTF | NA | TRBV18 | 13 | NA | TRBJ1-2
TGTGCCATCAGTGAGTCGGTCAGTTACACTGAAGCTTTCTTT | CAISESVSYTEAFF | NA | TRBV10-3 | 14 | NA | TRBJ1-1
TGTGCCAGCAGTTTAATCGCAGGGGCCGGCACTGAAGCTTTCTTT | CASSLIAGAGTEAFF | NA | TRBV27 | 15 | NA | TRBJ1-1
TGTGCCAGCAGCTTAGCTAGCGGGTCTAGCGACGAGCAGTACTTC | CASSLASGSSDEQYF | NA | TRBV7-9 | 15 | TRBD2 | TRBJ2-7
TGTGCCAGCAGCCTAGAGTCAGGGGATGAAGCTTTCTTT | CASSLESGDEAFF | NA | TRBV7-9 | 13 | NA | TRBJ1-1
TGTGCCAGCAGCCAGGAGGGCGGGGGGAAATACAATGAGCAGTTCTTC | CASSQEGGGKYNEQFF | once | TRBV4-2 | 16 | TRBD2 | TRBJ2-1
TGCGCCAGCAGCTCCAAATACACCAACAATTACTATGGCTACACCTTC | CASSSKYTNNYYGYTF | NA | TRBV5-1 | 16 | NA | TRBJ1-2
TGTGCCTTTTACAGGGTTAACGCCGGGGAGCTGTTTTTT | CAFYRVNAGELFF | NA | TRBV30 | 13 | NA | TRBJ2-2
TGTGCCAGCAGCCGGACAAAAATGAACACTGAAGCTTTCTTT | CASSRTKMNTEAFF | NA | TRBV6-1 | 14 | NA | TRBJ1-1
TGTGCCAGCAGCCCCCGAGCCTATACCTACAATGAGCAGTTCTTC | CASSPRAYTYNEQFF | NA | TRBV9 | 15 | NA | TRBJ2-1
TGTGCCAGCAAAGGACAGGGCAGATTGGATACGCAGTATTTT | CASKGQGRLDTQYF | NA | TRBV6-1 | 14 | TRBD1 | TRBJ2-3
TGTGCCAGCAGCAAAGAGGGACAGGGAACGGATACGCAGTATTTT | CASSKEGQGTDTQYF | NA | TRBV21-1 | 15 | NA | TRBJ2-3
TGTGCCAGCAGCTTACCGACAGACTGGTACCAAGAGACCCAGTACTTC | CASSLPTDWYQETQYF | NA | TRBV7-2 | 16 | NA | TRBJ2-5
TGTGCCAGCAGCCAAGATCGGGACTCCGACAATGAGCAGTTCTTC | CASSQDRDSDNEQFF | NA | TRBV4-2 | 15 | NA | TRBJ2-1
TGCGCCAGCAGCCGCGCCGAGGGAGAGACCCAGTACTTC | CASSRAEGETQYF | NA | TRBV4-3 | 13 | NA | TRBJ2-5
TGTGCCAGCAGCATCCAGGGGGGTTTGAACACTGAAGCTTTCTTT | CASSIQGGLNTEAFF | NA | TRBV7-3 | 15 | TRBD1 | TRBJ1-1
TGTGCCAGCAGGGCCTGGACTAGCGTTTCCTACGAGCAGTACTTC | CASRAWTSVSYEQYF | NA | TRBV5-4 | 15 | TRBD2 | TRBJ2-7
TGCAGCGTCGCTGCCCAAGGGGCTGAAGCTTTCTTT | CSVAAQGAEAFF | NA | TRBV29-1 | 12 | NA | TRBJ1-1
TGTGCCAGCAGTCGGGACAGGGAAGGGGTCTACGAGCAGTACTTC | CASSRDREGVYEQYF | NA | TRBV6-5 | 15 | TRBD1 | TRBJ2-7
TGTGCCAGCAGGCGGTCGGGGACCCAGTACTTC | CASRRSGTQYF | NA | TRBV6-5 | 11 | NA | TRBJ2-5
TGTGCCAGCAGCTTGGGGCTAGCGGAAGCCTACGAGCAGTACTTC | CASSLGLAEAYEQYF | NA | TRBV5-5 | 15 | TRBD2 | TRBJ2-7
TGTGCCAGTTCTCCCCGACTAGCGGGAGTGGATGAGCAGTTCTTC | CASSPRLAGVDEQFF | NA | TRBV27 | 15 | TRBD2 | TRBJ2-1
TGTGCCAGCTCACCCCGTAACTCTGGGGCCAACGTCCTGACTTTC | CASSPRNSGANVLTF | NA | TRBV18 | 15 | NA | TRBJ2-6
TGTGCCAGCAGTGAAGCGGGGACAGAACGGTACGAGCAGTACTTC | CASSEAGTERYEQYF | NA | TRBV6-1 | 15 | TRBD1 | TRBJ2-7
TGTGCCAGTAGTATCTACGCCGAGAACACTGAAGCTTTCTTT | CASSIYAENTEAFF | once | TRBV19 | 14 | NA | TRBJ1-1
TGTGCCATTCTCCGGGACAGGGACACCGGGGAGCTGTTTTTT | CAILRDRDTGELFF | once | TRBV10-3 | 14 | TRBD1 | TRBJ2-2
TGTGCCAGTAAGGCCCGGGACAGGGTGGCAACCGGGGAGCTGTTTTTT | CASKARDRVATGELFF | NA | TRBV19 | 16 | TRBD1 | TRBJ2-2
TGTGCCAGCAGCTTGGACAGGGCATCCAGGACAGATACGCAGTATTTT | CASSLDRASRTDTQYF | once | TRBV7-9 | 16 | TRBD1 | TRBJ2-3
TGTGCTAGCAGCTTGGGAACAGGGTATTTTTCTGAGCAGTTCTTC | CASSLGTGYFSEQFF | NA | TRBV7-7 | 15 | NA | TRBJ2-1
TGTGCCAGCAAAGGGACAGGGGAAAATCAGCCCCAGCATTTT | CASKGTGENQPQHF | NA | TRBV6-5 | 14 | TRBD1 | TRBJ1-5
TGCAGCGTCGTCGGACAGGGAGGCAATCAGCCCCAGCATTTT | CSVVGQGGNQPQHF | once | TRBV29-1 | 14 | TRBD1 | TRBJ1-5
TGTGCCTGGAGGAGGCTAGCGGAACCTAGCACAGATACGCAGTATTTT | CAWRRLAEPSTDTQYF | NA | TRBV30 | 16 | TRBD2 | TRBJ2-3
TGTGCCAGCTCTTTTGCGGGAGAAGAGCAGTACTTC | CASSFAGEEQYF | NA | TRBV7-6 | 12 | TRBD2 | TRBJ2-7
TGTGCCAGCAGCCAGGGGGGCTCTGGGGCCAACGTCCTGACTTTC | CASSQGGSGANVLTF | once | TRBV11-2 | 15 | NA | TRBJ2-6
TGTGCCAGCAGCCGACAGCTCTCTGGAAACACCATATATTTT | CASSRQLSGNTIYF | NA | TRBV6-1 | 14 | NA | TRBJ1-3
TGCGCCAGCAGCAAAGGACAGTTAGCTAACTATGGCTACACCTTC | CASSKGQLANYGYTF | NA | TRBV5-1 | 15 | NA | TRBJ1-2
TGCGCCAGCAGCTCCGGGAGTTTATTTAGGGACAATGAGCAGTTCTTC | CASSSGSLFRDNEQFF | NA | TRBV5-1 | 16 | NA | TRBJ2-1
TGTGCCAGCAGCCCGTCTGGGGGGAGCAATCAGCCCCAGCATTTT | CASSPSGGSNQPQHF | once | TRBV6-6 | 15 | NA | TRBJ1-5
TGTGCCAGCAGCGTATTAGGGACAGTTCAAGAGACCCAGTACTTC | CASSVLGTVQETQYF | NA | TRBV9 | 15 | TRBD1 | TRBJ2-5
TGTGCCAGCGGACTAGCGGGAGGTACAGATACGCAGTATTTT | CASGLAGGTDTQYF | NA | TRBV2 | 14 | TRBD2 | TRBJ2-3
TGTGCCATTCCGCGGCTCGGGACTAGCACAGGAAATGAGCAGTTCTTC | CAIPRLGTSTGNEQFF | NA | TRBV7-9 | 16 | TRBD2 | TRBJ2-1
TGTGCCAGCAGCCCATTTTTGAGTACAGGGGCTACCTACAATGAGCAGTTCTTC | CASSPFLSTGATYNEQFF | NA | TRBV27 | 18 | TRBD1 | TRBJ2-1
TGTGCCAGCAGCCAAGCTCGGGAGGGTAGCGGGAGGGCCGGCTCCTACGAGCAGTACTTC | CASSQAREGSGRAGSYEQYF | once | TRBV4-2 | 20 | TRBD2 | TRBJ2-7
TGTGCCAGCAGCCCCTTTTGGCTTCTCACCGGGGAGCTGTTTTTT | CASSPFWLLTGELFF | NA | TRBV27 | 15 | NA | TRBJ2-2